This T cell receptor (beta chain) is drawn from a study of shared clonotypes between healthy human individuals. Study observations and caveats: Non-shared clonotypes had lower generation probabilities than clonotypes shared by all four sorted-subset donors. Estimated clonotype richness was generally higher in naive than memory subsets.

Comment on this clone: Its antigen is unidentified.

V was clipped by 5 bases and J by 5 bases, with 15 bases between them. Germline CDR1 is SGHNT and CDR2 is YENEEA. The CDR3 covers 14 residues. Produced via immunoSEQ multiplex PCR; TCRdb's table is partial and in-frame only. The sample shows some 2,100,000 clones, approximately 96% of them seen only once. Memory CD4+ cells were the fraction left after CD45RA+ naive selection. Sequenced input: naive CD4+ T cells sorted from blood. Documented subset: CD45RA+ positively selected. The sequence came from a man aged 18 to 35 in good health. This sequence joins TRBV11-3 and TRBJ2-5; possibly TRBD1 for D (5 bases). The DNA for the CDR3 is TGTGCCAGCAGCCAGAGGCAGGGAAGGGAGACCCAGTACTTC. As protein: CASSQRQGRETQYF.